This T cell receptor (beta chain) was found in a study of T cells in Graves' hyperthyroidism and ophthalmopathy. Patients having uncontrolled infection, another autoimmune disease, pregnancy or lactation were not included. Amplified TCR beta CDR3 regions derived from RNA transcripts. When the TCR CDR3 underwent first-round RT-PCR, the HTBI primer set was used. TCRdb reanalysed the multiplex PCR reads using MiXCR and keeps one entry per CDR3 protein. The profile shows roughly 40,000 distinct CDR3 sequences, around 50% of them singletons. Trimming left V 11 bases short and J 6 bases short, with 19 bases between. CDR1 and CDR2 (germline): SNHLY, FYNNEI. The CDR3 is 14 residues long. This clonotype was counted many times. The target antigen is unknown. Overall study findings and caveats: Blood held most thyroid clonotypes expanded above 0.001 frequency. Researchers report that a 13 V-J model separated ophthalmopathy from stable hyperthyroidism.

The J gene is TRBJ2-2, the V gene TRBV2; D may be TRBD2 (7 bases). The TCR was taken from a man between 40 and 49 years old with Graves' ophthalmopathy. The sequenced sample was blood. CDR3 amino acids: CALNVGGRPGELFF. CDR3 bases: TGTGCCCTCAATGTGGGGGGGCGACCCGGGGAGCTGTTTTTT. The full variable domain, rest sourced from reference TRBV2 and TRBJ2-2, is EPEVTQTPSHQVTQMGQEVILRCVPISNHLYFYWYRQILGQKVEFLVSFYNNEISEKSEIFDDQFSVERPDGSNFTLKIRSTKLEDSAMYFCALNVGGRPGELFFGEGSRLTVL.